Listed here is a single T cell receptor beta chain. The CDR3 runs 16 residues. Looked up from germline, CDR1 is SGHAT and CDR2 is FQNNGV. V lost 3 bases, J lost 4 bases, and 8 bases stayed unmatched. The naive CD8 population came from CD45RO-negative cells selected for CCR7, without terminally differentiated effector memory CD45RA+ cells. The data were taken from a study of shared clonotypes between healthy human individuals. Looking at the study overall: A couple of female and a few male donors aged 18 to 49 were enrolled.

Clones were sequenced by immunoSEQ multiplex PCR, and TCRdb holds only the in-frame ones, with some missing. Of 500,000 to 700,000 clones in the sample, approximately 95% were seen once. The receptor's source is a woman in her twenties or thirties in good health. The genes are TRBV11-2 and TRBJ1-2; 10 bases fit TRBD1. The sequenced material came from naive CD8+ T cells sorted from blood. Here the CDR3 DNA reads TGTGCCAGCAGCTTGGGGACAGGGGAGATAGGCTATGGCTACACCTTC. Translation gives CASSLGTGEIGYGYTF.